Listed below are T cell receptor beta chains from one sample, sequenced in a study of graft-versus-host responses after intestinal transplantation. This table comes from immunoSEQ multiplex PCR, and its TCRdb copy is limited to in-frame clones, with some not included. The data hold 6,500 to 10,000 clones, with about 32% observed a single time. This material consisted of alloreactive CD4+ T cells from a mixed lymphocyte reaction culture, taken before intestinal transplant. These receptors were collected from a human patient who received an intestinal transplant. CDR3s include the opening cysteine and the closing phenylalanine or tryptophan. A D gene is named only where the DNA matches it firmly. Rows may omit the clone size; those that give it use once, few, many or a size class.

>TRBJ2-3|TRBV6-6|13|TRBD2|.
CAMGGKGRDTQYF
TGTGCTATGGGGGGGAAAGGGCGAGATACGCAGTATTTT
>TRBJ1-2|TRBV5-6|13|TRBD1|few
CASSYGQVYGYTF
TGTGCCAGCAGCTACGGACAGGTCTATGGCTACACCTTC
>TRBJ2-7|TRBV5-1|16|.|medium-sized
CASSWEPAGRSYEQYF
TGCGCCAGCAGCTGGGAGCCCGCGGGACGGTCATACGAGCAGTACTTC
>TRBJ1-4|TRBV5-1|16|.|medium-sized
CASSLNPAGANEKLFF
TGCGCCAGCAGCCTTAACCCAGCGGGGGCGAATGAAAAACTGTTTTTT
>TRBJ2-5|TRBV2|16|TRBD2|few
CASSFGLAGGQETQYF
TGTGCCAGCAGCTTTGGTCTAGCGGGGGGGCAAGAGACCCAGTACTTC
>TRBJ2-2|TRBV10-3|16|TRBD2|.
CAIRTSVGINTGELFF
TGTGCCATCAGGACTAGCGTAGGAATCAACACCGGGGAGCTGTTTTTT
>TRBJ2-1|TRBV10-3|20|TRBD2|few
CAISESNGLAGGQRHNEQFF
TGTGCCATCAGTGAGTCGAATGGACTAGCGGGGGGGCAAAGGCACAATGAGCAGTTCTTC
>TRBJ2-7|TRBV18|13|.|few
CASSELERYEQYF
TGTGCCAGCTCAGAACTGGAGCGTTACGAGCAGTACTTC
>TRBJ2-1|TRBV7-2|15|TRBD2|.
CASSLVPSGRTEQFF
TGTGCCAGCAGCTTAGTACCTAGCGGGAGAACTGAGCAGTTCTTC
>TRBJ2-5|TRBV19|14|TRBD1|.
CASSTLTGEETQYF
TGTGCCAGTAGTACTTTGACAGGGGAAGAGACCCAGTACTTC
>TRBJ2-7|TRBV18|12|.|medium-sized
CASSQQGREQYF
TGTGCCAGCTCACAACAGGGTCGCGAGCAGTACTTC
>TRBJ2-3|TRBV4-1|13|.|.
CASSQEGLYTQYF
TGCGCCAGCAGCCAAGAAGGACTCTATACGCAGTATTTT
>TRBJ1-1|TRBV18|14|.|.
CASSVLAANTEAFF
TGTGCCAGCTCGGTTCTGGCGGCGAACACTGAAGCTTTCTTT
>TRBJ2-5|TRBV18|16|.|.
CASSLQRARTGETQYF
TGTGCCAGCTCACTCCAGCGGGCCAGAACCGGAGAGACCCAGTACTTC
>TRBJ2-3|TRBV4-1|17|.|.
CASSRRDSPSVADTQYF
TGCGCCAGCAGCCGACGCGACTCCCCCTCAGTCGCAGATACGCAGTATTTT
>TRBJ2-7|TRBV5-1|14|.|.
CASSLTPSAYEQYF
TGCGCCAGCAGCTTGACTCCTAGTGCCTACGAGCAGTACTTC
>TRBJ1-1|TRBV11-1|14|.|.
CASRRTGKNTEAFF
TGTGCCAGCAGACGAACAGGGAAGAACACTGAAGCTTTCTTT
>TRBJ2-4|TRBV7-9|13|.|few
CASSSSGINIQYF
TGTGCCAGCAGCTCATCCGGGATCAACATTCAGTACTTC
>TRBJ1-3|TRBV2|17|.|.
CASSDSDSRSSGNTIYF
TGTGCCAGCAGTGATTCCGACAGCCGAAGCTCTGGAAACACCATATATTTT
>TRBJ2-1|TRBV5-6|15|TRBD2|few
CASSLDLAGAPEQFF
TGTGCCAGCAGCTTGGACCTAGCGGGAGCTCCCGAGCAGTTCTTC
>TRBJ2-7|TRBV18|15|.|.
CASSSRDTVTHEQYF
TGTGCCAGCTCATCCCGGGACACGGTGACGCACGAGCAGTACTTC
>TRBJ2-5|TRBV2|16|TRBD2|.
CASSLGLAGGQETQYF
TGTGCCAGCAGCCTCGGACTAGCGGGGGGGCAAGAGACCCAGTACTTC
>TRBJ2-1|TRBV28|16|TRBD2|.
CASSSTGTSGGYEQFF
TGTGCCAGCAGTTCGACCGGGACTAGCGGGGGGTATGAGCAGTTCTTC
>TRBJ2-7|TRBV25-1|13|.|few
CASRQASTYEQYF
TGTGCCAGCAGACAGGCGTCGACCTACGAGCAGTACTTC
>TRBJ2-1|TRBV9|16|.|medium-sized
CASTPGGLQARNEQFF
TGTGCCAGCACCCCTGGGGGACTCCAAGCCCGCAATGAGCAGTTCTTC
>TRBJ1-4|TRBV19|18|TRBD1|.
CASSPTQGAILGNEKLFF
TGTGCCAGTAGCCCAACACAGGGGGCGATTCTCGGTAATGAAAAACTGTTTTTT
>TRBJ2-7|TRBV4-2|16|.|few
CASSQLGTDGTYEQYF
TGTGCCAGCAGCCAACTCGGAACTGACGGGACCTACGAGCAGTACTTC
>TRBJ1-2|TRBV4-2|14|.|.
CASSQVQGGDGYTF
TGTGCCAGCAGCCAAGTCCAGGGAGGGGATGGCTACACCTTC
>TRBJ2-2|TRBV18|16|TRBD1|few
CASSPRTGGLSGELFF
TGTGCCAGCTCACCAAGGACAGGGGGCTTGAGCGGGGAGCTGTTTTTT
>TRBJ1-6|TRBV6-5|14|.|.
CASSLDRRYSPLHF
TGTGCCAGCAGTCTTGACAGGCGCTATTCACCCCTCCACTTT
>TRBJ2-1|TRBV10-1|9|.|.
CARSGEQFF
TGCGCCAGATCAGGTGAGCAGTTCTTC
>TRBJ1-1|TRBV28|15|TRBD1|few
CASRSGGTGNTEAFF
TGTGCCAGCCGCTCCGGAGGGACAGGGAACACTGAAGCTTTCTTT
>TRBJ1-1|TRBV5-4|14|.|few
CASSHLTENTEAFF
TGTGCCAGCAGCCATCTGACAGAGAACACTGAAGCTTTCTTT